This T cell receptor (beta chain) was profiled in a study of blood T cell repertoires in COVID-19. CDR3 length: 14 amino acids. V dropped 5 bases and J dropped 14; count of bases not matched to a gene: 12. CDR1 and CDR2 from the germline V gene are SGHTA and FQGNSA. Source study methods: Reference gene primer amplification in the assay estimated nucleated cell counts. Clones were sequenced by immunoSEQ multiplex PCR, and TCRdb holds only the in-frame ones, with some missing. D and trimming were read from the DNA, whereas the V and J calls and clone size are those reported in that table. The sample records about 400,000 clones, 75% to 90% being singletons.

Material for sequencing was peripheral blood. The receptor was derived from a woman between 25 and 40 years old with active or convalescent COVID-19. The rearrangement joins TRBV7-2 to TRBJ2-3; TRBD2 matches at 11 bases. This CDR3 reads CASSPGQASGRLYF. The CDR3, as DNA: TGTGCCAGCAGCCCCGGACAGGCTAGCGGGAGGCTGTATTTT.